The 31 T cell receptor beta chains listed next were all sequenced from one sample in a study of blood T cell repertoires in COVID-19. The repertoire was sequenced with immunoSEQ multiplex PCR; TCRdb's copy has only in-frame clones and lacks some. The table lists under 500,000 clones, 80% to 90% of them singletons. The sequenced sample was PBMCs or T cells enriched from blood (not recorded which). The receptor source for this set is a man aged 25 to 40 who had recovered from COVID-19.

This sequence joins TRBV4-1 and TRBJ1-4, with 9 bases that match TRBD1. Per germline, CDR1 MGHRA and CDR2 YSYEKL. The CDR3 loop spans 16 amino acids. Germline trimming cut 3 bases from V and 8 bases from J; bases unmatched to any gene: 10. The CDR3 sequence is CASSHTPGQGNEKLFF. CDR3 nucleotide sequence: TGCGCCAGCAGCCACACACCGGGACAGGGAAACGAAAAACTGTTTTTT.

The rearrangement links TRBV24-1 to TRBJ2-1, with 9 bases lining up with TRBD1. There are 16 residues in the CDR3. Germline V CDR1 and CDR2: KGHDR, SFDVKD. V lost 4 bases, J lost 0 bases, and 3 bases stayed unmatched. As DNA, the CDR3 is TGTGCCACCAGTGACGGGACAGGGAGCTCCTACAATGAGCAGTTCTTC. Protein sequence: CATSDGTGSSYNEQFF.

V usage is TRBV4-2 and J usage is TRBJ2-7; 14 bases fit TRBD2. CDR1 LGHNA and CDR2 YNFKEQ come from the germline V gene. The CDR3 consists of 15 residues. With V trimmed by 4 bases and J by 5 bases, 4 bases remained unmatched. The CDR3 sequence: CASSRGTSGSNEQYF. CDR3 DNA: TGTGCCAGCAGCCGAGGGACTAGCGGGAGCAACGAGCAGTACTTC.

V and J are TRBV11-1 and TRBJ2-7; no definite D call. The CDR3 totals 12 residues. The germline V and J ends were trimmed by 3 bases and 3 bases, with 6 bases remaining between them. Germline V CDR1 and CDR2: SGHAT, FQDESV (reference sequence). Here the CDR3 reads CASSFTGYEQYF. Here the CDR3 DNA reads TGTGCCAGCAGCTTTACTGGCTACGAGCAGTACTTC. Full variable domain (remainder filled in from reference TRBV11-1 and TRBJ2-7): EAEVAQSPRYKITEKSQAVAFWCDPISGHATLYWYRQILGQGPELLVQFQDESVVDDSQLPKDRFSAERLKGVDSTLKIQPAELGDSAMYLCASSFTGYEQYFGPGTRLTVT.

The chain links TRBV5-1 to TRBJ2-1, with a tentative D call TRBD2 (6 bases). Trimming stripped 0 bases from V and 1 base from J, with 11 bases between. The CDR3 contains 16 residues. The germline V gene has CDR1 SGHRS and CDR2 YFSETQ. This chain's CDR3 is CASSLASGTSYNEQFF. The CDR3 coding sequence is TGCGCCAGCAGCTTGGCCTCAGGGACTTCCTACAATGAGCAGTTCTTC. Combining the CDR3 with reference TRBV5-1 and TRBJ2-1 gives the whole variable domain KAGVTQTPRYLIKTRGQQVTLSCSPISGHRSVSWYQQTPGQGLQFLFEYFSETQRNKGNFPGRFSGRQFSNSRSEMNVSTLELGDSALYLCASSLASGTSYNEQFFGPGTRLTVL.

J is TRBJ2-7 and V is TRBV3-1 (or the pseudogene TRBV3-2); D ambiguous. Germline-derived CDR1 and CDR2 are LGHDT and YNNKEL (reference sequence). This CDR3 has 13 residues. Trimming shortened V by 3 bases and J by 5 bases, and 11 bases separated the two germline ends. CDR3: CASSQSLIHEQYF. As DNA, the CDR3 is TGTGCCAGCAGCCAGAGCCTCATCCACGAGCAGTACTTC.

This clone counts as medium-sized. The rearrangement uses TRBV15 and TRBJ2-1, with 10 bases aligning to TRBD1. Per the germline V gene, CDR1 is LNHNV and CDR2 is YYDKDF (reference sequence). V shed 0 bases, J shed 6 bases, and the junction held 5 bases outside the gene matches. The CDR3 has 16 residues. CDR3 nucleotides: TGTGCCACCAGCAGAGAAGGGACAGGGGAGGTCAATGAGCAGTTCTTC. Translating gives CATSREGTGEVNEQFF.

The chain recombines TRBV12-3 or TRBV12-4 with TRBJ1-5; D possibly corresponds to TRBD1 (5 bases). Trimming took off 3 bases at V and 7 bases at J, with 10 bases between the two ends. The CDR3 length is 13 residues. This chain's CDR3 is CASSFGGEQPQHF. The CDR3 region has the DNA TGTGCCAGCAGTTTCGGGGGAGAGCAGCCCCAGCATTTT.

The J gene is TRBJ1-3, the V gene TRBV15; no reliable D call. CDR1 is LNHNV, CDR2 YYDKDF, per germline (reference sequence). Trimming cost V 3 bases and J 0 bases, with 12 bases left between them. The CDR3 length is 16 residues. For the CDR3, the DNA is TGTGCCACCAGCAGTGCCCCCGGGGTCTCTGGAAACACCATATATTTT. This encodes CATSSAPGVSGNTIYF.

The chain uses TRBV6-1 and TRBJ2-7; the match to TRBD1 covers 10 bases. V shed 3 bases and J 5 bases; nucleotides not matched to a gene: 7. This CDR3 contains 15 residues. Germline CDR1 is MNHNS and CDR2 is SASEGT. The CDR3 region is CASSDPGQGFHEQYF. CDR3 nucleotides: TGTGCCAGCAGTGATCCGGGACAGGGGTTCCACGAGCAGTACTTC.

J is TRBJ2-7 and V is TRBV5-4; 10 bases fit TRBD2. The germline V gene has CDR1 SGHNT and CDR2 YYREEE (reference sequence). The CDR3 has 13 residues. Unmatched junction bases numbered 1, after V lost 4 bases and J lost 3 bases. The CDR3 loop reads CASSGTSDYEQYF. The CDR3 nucleotides read TGTGCCAGCAGCGGGACTAGCGACTACGAGCAGTACTTC.

This chain's CDR3 is CASSSLGTGGAGGVTDTQYF. CDR3 coding DNA: TGCGCCAGCAGCTCACTCGGGACAGGGGGCGCGGGTGGGGTCACAGATACGCAGTATTTT. The rearrangement joins TRBV5-1 to TRBJ2-3; 12 nucleotides agree with TRBD1. V was pared by 3 bases and J by 2 bases, with 16 bases of the junction left unmatched. The CDR3 runs to 20 residues. Germline lookup yields CDR1 SGHRS and CDR2 YFSETQ.

The CDR3 region has the DNA TGTGCCAGCAGTCCCGGGAGCGAATCTGAAGCTTTCTTT. Encoded protein: CASSPGSESEAFF. J is TRBJ1-1 and V is TRBV6-2 or TRBV6-3; D not resolved. The germline V and J ends were trimmed by 5 bases and 6 bases, with 13 bases remaining between them. Germline lookup yields CDR1 MNHEY and CDR2 SVGEGT. The CDR3 loop spans 13 amino acids.

The genes are TRBV30 and TRBJ1-5, with 8 bases matching TRBD1. V was pared by 7 bases and J by 8 bases, with 16 bases of the junction left unmatched. The CDR3 has 15 amino acids. CDR1 is GTSNPN, CDR2 SVGIG, per germline (reference sequence). CDR3 protein: CAFDRGATEGKPQHF. In DNA form, the CDR3 reads TGTGCCTTCGACAGGGGTGCTACCGAAGGGAAGCCCCAGCATTTT.

The V and J genes are TRBV18 and TRBJ1-1; D possibly corresponds to TRBD1 (5 bases). Trimming left V 6 bases short and J 3 bases short, with 14 bases between. The CDR3 consists of 14 residues. CDR1 and CDR2 (germline): KGHSH, LQKENI. CDR3 DNA sequence: TGTGCCAGCTCTACCAGTAGCAGGGACACTGAAGCTTTCTTT. It specifies CASSTSSRDTEAFF. Together with reference TRBV18 and TRBJ1-1, the CDR3 gives the full variable domain: NAGVMQNPRHLVRRRGQEARLRCSPMKGHSHVYWYRQLPEEGLKFMVYLQKENIIDESGMPKERFSAEFPKEGPSILRIQQVVRGDSAAYFCASSTSSRDTEAFFGQGTRLTVV.

This clone occurred a few times. The V and J genes are TRBV28 and TRBJ2-5; D is uncertain. CDR1 and CDR2 (germline): MDHEN, SYDVKM. The CDR3 extends over 15 amino acids. V lost 4 bases to trimming and J lost 2 bases, with 14 bases between them. DNA of the CDR3: TGTGCCAGCAGTTCAAACCATCAGATACAAGAGACCCAGTACTTC. Its protein is CASSSNHQIQETQYF.

The chain is built from TRBV7-6 and TRBJ1-3, with 8 positions matching TRBD1. In germline, CDR1 is SGHVS, CDR2 FNYEAQ. Trimming at V came to 4 bases and at J to 4 bases, leaving 3 bases not matched to a gene. The CDR3 is 14 residues long. The CDR3 DNA is TGTGCCAGCAGCTCCGACAGGGGCGGAAACACCATATATTTT. Translated, it gives CASSSDRGGNTIYF.

V and J are TRBV27 and TRBJ2-1; D is uncertain. Trimming cost V 5 bases and J 10 bases, with 9 bases left between them. This CDR3 has 11 amino acids. The germline CDR1 and CDR2 sequences are MNHEY and SMNVEV (reference sequence). The CDR3 sequence: CASSINTEQFF. As DNA, the CDR3 is TGTGCCAGCAGTATCAACACGGAGCAGTTCTTC.

The genes are TRBV2 and TRBJ1-5; D not certain. The CDR3 extends over 13 amino acids. V lost 7 bases and J lost 5, with 12 bases in between. CDR1 and CDR2 from the germline V gene are SNHLY and FYNNEI. The CDR3 nucleotides read TGTGCCAGCAAATCTATTCTTCATCAGCCCCAGCATTTT. Protein: CASKSILHQPQHF.

This rearrangement joins TRBV15 to TRBJ1-1, with TRBD1 matching over 8 bases. Losses at the gene ends were 1 base for V and 12 bases for J; bases not matched to a gene: 4. The germline CDR1 and CDR2 sequences are LNHNV and YYDKDF (reference sequence). The CDR3 consists of 12 residues. CDR3 residues: CATSRGTGSTFF. For the CDR3, the DNA is TGTGCCACCAGCAGAGGGACAGGGTCAACTTTCTTT.

The chain joins TRBV28 to TRBJ2-7; D might be TRBD1 (5 bases). CDR1 MDHEN and CDR2 SYDVKM come from the germline V gene. The CDR3 length is 15 residues. V lost 6 bases to trimming and J lost 0 bases, with 15 bases between them. The CDR3 is CASSYPGISSYEQYF. As DNA, the CDR3 is TGTGCCAGCAGCTACCCAGGGATAAGCTCCTACGAGCAGTACTTC.

The CDR3 sequence is CASSVAGRGTGELFF. The CDR3 DNA is TGTGCCAGCAGCGTAGCCGGCAGGGGCACCGGGGAGCTGTTTTTT. This sequence joins TRBV9 and TRBJ2-2; tentative D call: TRBD1 (6 bases). CDR1 is SGDLS, CDR2 YYNGEE, per germline. There are 15 residues in the CDR3. Between the trimmed V and J ends, which lost 0 bases and 4 bases, there was a span of 10 bases.

V usage is TRBV18 and J usage is TRBJ1-1, with 7 positions matching TRBD1. CDR1 and CDR2 from the germline V gene are KGHSH and LQKENI. Trimming took 5 bases from V and 0 from J; bases not matched to a gene: 3. There are 14 residues in the CDR3. The CDR3 loop reads CASSMGQMNTEAFF. The CDR3 nucleotides are TGTGCCAGCTCAATGGGACAGATGAACACTGAAGCTTTCTTT. Variable domain in full (rest from reference TRBV18 and TRBJ1-1): NAGVMQNPRHLVRRRGQEARLRCSPMKGHSHVYWYRQLPEEGLKFMVYLQKENIIDESGMPKERFSAEFPKEGPSILRIQQVVRGDSAAYFCASSMGQMNTEAFFGQGTRLTVV.

This clone was found a few times. This sequence joins TRBV18 and TRBJ1-6; D is unresolved. Germline V gives CDR1 KGHSH, CDR2 LQKENI. V lost 2 bases and J 7 bases, leaving 6 bases between the germline ends. This CDR3 is 13 amino acids long. The CDR3 sequence is CASSPERNSPLHF. Here the CDR3 DNA reads TGTGCCAGCTCACCAGAACGGAATTCACCCCTCCACTTT.

The rearrangement uses TRBV5-1 and TRBJ1-1, with TRBD1 matching 11 bases. The germline gives CDR1 SGHRS, CDR2 YFSETQ. The CDR3 contains 18 residues. After removal of 3 bases from V and 1 base from J, the junction contained 11 bases not matched to a gene. The CDR3 DNA reads TGCGCCAGCAGCTCAGGGGACAGGGGGAATTCCTGGAACACTGAAGCTTTCTTT. This gives the protein CASSSGDRGNSWNTEAFF.

The chain employs TRBV3-1 (or the pseudogene TRBV3-2) and TRBJ2-6, with D unresolved. The CDR3 contains 16 residues. With 0 bases removed from V and 0 bases from J, the gap between germline ends came to 6 bases. Looked up from germline, CDR1 is LGHDT and CDR2 is YNNKEL (reference sequence). CDR3 DNA: TGTGCCAGCAGCCAAGAGTCGTACTCTGGGGCCAACGTCCTGACTTTC. Its protein product is CASSQESYSGANVLTF.

Worth noting for this clone: Other DNA sequences in the same sample also yield this CDR3. The genes are TRBV28 and TRBJ1-4; possibly TRBD1 for D (6 bases). Trimming took 8 bases from V and 4 from J, leaving 8 bases between them. This CDR3 comprises 12 residues. Germline V gene lookup returns CDR1 MDHEN and CDR2 SYDVKM. CDR3 sequence reads: CASARGNEKLFF. DNA of the CDR3: TGTGCCAGCGCCAGGGGTAATGAAAAACTGTTTTTT. Supplemented by reference TRBV28 and TRBJ1-4, the full variable domain reads DVKVTQSSRYLVKRTGEKVFLECVQDMDHENMFWYRQDPGLGLRLIYFSYDVKMKEKGDIPEGYSVSREKKERFSLILESASTNQTSMYLCASARGNEKLFFGSGTQLSVL.

The chain combines TRBV7-9 with TRBJ2-3; 9 positions agree with TRBD2. The CDR3 runs to 15 residues. The junction had 8 bases not matched to a gene; V was cut back by 4 bases and J by 6 bases. Germline CDR1 reads SEHNR; CDR2 reads FQNEAQ (reference sequence). The CDR3 coding sequence is TGTGCCAGCAGCTCGGGACTAGCTGGGTGGGATACGCAGTATTTT. Translation gives CASSSGLAGWDTQYF. Filled out from reference TRBV7-9 and TRBJ2-3, the complete variable domain reads DTGVSQNPRHKITKRGQNVTFRCDPISEHNRLYWYRQTLGQGPEFLTYFQNEAQLEKSRLLSDRFSAERPKGSFSTLEIQRTEQGDSAMYLCASSSGLAGWDTQYFGPGTRLTVL.

This sequence joins TRBV30 and TRBJ1-2; D call uncertain. CDR1 is GTSNPN, CDR2 SVGIG, per germline (reference sequence). CDR3 length equals 13 residues. Deletions cut 3 bases from V and 2 bases from J, with 10 bases between. The CDR3 nucleotides are TGTGCCTGGAGCAATGACTTAAACTATGGCTACACCTTC. Translation gives CAWSNDLNYGYTF.

The chain has TRBV24-1 and TRBJ2-5; 9 nucleotides line up with TRBD1. Germline V gene data show CDR1 as KGHDR and CDR2 as SFDVKD. V shed 1 base and J 4 bases; nucleotides not matched to a gene: 6. The length of the CDR3 is 16 residues. The CDR3, as DNA: TGTGCCACCAGTGATTTTTGGGACAGGGACCGAGAGACCCAGTACTTC. Its translation: CATSDFWDRDRETQYF.

The chain combines TRBV6-1 with TRBJ2-7; D remains ambiguous. This CDR3 has 13 residues. The germline gives CDR1 MNHNS, CDR2 SASEGT. Trimming took off 3 bases at V and 1 base at J, with 7 bases between the two ends. The CDR3 spells CASSDGLSYEQYF. CDR3 DNA: TGTGCCAGCAGTGACGGGTTGTCCTACGAGCAGTACTTC.